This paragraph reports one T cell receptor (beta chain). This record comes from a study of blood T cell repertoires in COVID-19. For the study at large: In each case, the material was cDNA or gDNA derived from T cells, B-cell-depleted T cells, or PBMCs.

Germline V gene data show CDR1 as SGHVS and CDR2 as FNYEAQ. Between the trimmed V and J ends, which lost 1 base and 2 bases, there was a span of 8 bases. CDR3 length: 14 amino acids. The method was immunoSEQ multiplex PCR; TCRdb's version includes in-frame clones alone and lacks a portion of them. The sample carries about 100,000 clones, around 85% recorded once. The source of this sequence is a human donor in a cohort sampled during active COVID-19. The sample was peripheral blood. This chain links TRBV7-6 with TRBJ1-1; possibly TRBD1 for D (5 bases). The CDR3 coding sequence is TGTGCCAGCAGCTTAGGACAGACAAACACTGAAGCTTTCTTT. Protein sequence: CASSLGQTNTEAFF.